What follows are 6 T cell receptor beta chains derived from one specimen sequenced in a study of T cells in Graves' hyperthyroidism and ophthalmopathy. TCR beta CDR3 region amplification was performed from RNA transcripts. Using the HTBI primer set, a first-round RT-PCR was run on the TCR CDR3. Each CDR3 protein gets one entry after TCRdb re-called the multiplex PCR reads with MiXCR. The sample yields approximately 360,000 distinct CDR3 sequences, more than 20% seen once. Sequencing used blood. The receptors were sampled from a man in his fifties with Graves' hyperthyroidism.

This clonotype was seen ten or more times. The chain couples TRBV28 to TRBJ1-1; unclear D gene. Trimming pared 8 bases from V and 3 bases from J, leaving 7 bases between. The CDR3 is 11 amino acids. Germline CDR1 is MDHEN and CDR2 is SYDVKM. CDR3 region: CASLGDTEAFF. CDR3 coding DNA: TGTGCCAGCCTCGGAGACACTGAAGCTTTCTTT.

The chain uses TRBV29-1 and TRBJ2-1, with 10 bases fitting TRBD2. This CDR3 is 14 amino acids long. Germline CDR1 is SQVTM and CDR2 is ANQGSEA. Trimming at V came to 6 bases and at J to 4 bases, leaving 6 bases not matched to a gene. This chain's CDR3 is CSVPTSGKYNEQFF. In nucleotides, the CDR3 is TGCAGCGTGCCTACTAGCGGGAAATACAATGAGCAGTTCTTC.

CDR3 sequence: CASRRGQGRWEQYF. The CDR3 nucleotides read TGTGCCAGCAGGAGGGGACAGGGGCGGTGGGAGCAGTACTTC. This chain uses TRBV6-1 with TRBJ2-7; 10 bases agree with TRBD1. Germline V gene sequence: CDR1 MNHNS, CDR2 SASEGT. This CDR3 is 14 amino acids long. The V segment lost 6 bases and the J segment 7 bases; nucleotides outside the gene matches: 9.

The genes are TRBV10-3 and TRBJ2-7; 9 bases map to TRBD1. The CDR3 has 13 residues. Trimming at V came to 6 bases and at J to 4 bases, leaving 4 bases not matched to a gene. The germline CDR1 and CDR2 sequences are ENHRY and SYGVKD. The DNA of the CDR3 is TGTGCCATCAGGACGGGACAGGGATACGAGCAGTACTTC. Translating it yields CAIRTGQGYEQYF.

The rearrangement links TRBV10-3 to TRBJ1-2; D unclear. The CDR3 extends over 15 amino acids. Germline V gene data show CDR1 as ENHRY and CDR2 as SYGVKD. V was trimmed by 2 bases and J by 2 bases, leaving 12 bases between them. The CDR3 spells CAISEIHEPNYGYTF. In DNA form, the CDR3 reads TGTGCCATCAGTGAGATTCACGAACCAAACTATGGCTACACCTTC.

This clonotype was counted once. The rearrangement joins TRBV24-1 to TRBJ2-1; TRBD2 matches at 8 bases. The V segment lost 2 bases and the J segment 6 bases; nucleotides outside the gene matches: 8. The CDR3 loop spans 16 amino acids. In germline, CDR1 is KGHDR, CDR2 SFDVKD. Here the CDR3 reads CATSDSSLAALNEQFF. DNA of the CDR3: TGTGCCACCAGTGATTCGTCACTAGCGGCACTCAATGAGCAGTTCTTC.